This T cell receptor (beta chain) was identified in a study of response to subunit inactivated influenza vaccine. This clonotype showed up just a few times. The CDR3 consists of 16 residues. CDR1 SQVTM and CDR2 ANQGSEA come from the germline V gene. With V trimmed by 5 bases and J by 5 bases, 13 bases remained unmatched. MiXCR, run by TCRdb on the RT-PCR reads, gives a single entry per CDR3 protein. The sample records about 540,000 distinct CDR3 sequences, roughly 25% being singletons. In addition, the sample was reused for a study of T cells expressing NK-cell markers. That work adds: The authors made TCR beta cDNA libraries by 5'RACE template switching. This switching added a universal primer site and UMIs. Out of eight donors sequenced, seven tested HCMV-seropositive and the remaining one seronegative. Restriction of the sorted population to alpha-beta TCR T cells was achieved in several experiments with an anti-gamma-delta TCR antibody. Dominant NKG2C+ clonotypes made up about 1.0-7.5% of CD8+ T cells in 5 or 6 donors. Four of the donors also had these clonotypes leading their CD3+CD56-NKG2C+ fraction.

The rearrangement uses TRBV29-1 and TRBJ2-7, with 12 bases fitting TRBD2. The sequencing used CD4+ T cells sorted from PBMCs, collected 11 to 12 days after vaccination. The receptor's source is a man aged 50-60 years who received an inactivated influenza vaccine. The CDR3 DNA reads as TGCAGCGTTCTCCCTAGCGGGAGGGCCTTCATGGACGAGCAGTACTTC. Amino acid sequence: CSVLPSGRAFMDEQYF.